This T cell receptor beta chain comes out of a study of molecular identifiers for immune sequencing clone quantification. Study-wide results and caveats: Spiked Jurkat TCR RNA equivalent to one cell reportedly surfaced among approximately 1.1 million naive cells.

Per germline, CDR1 MNHNS and CDR2 SASEGT. This CDR3 has 17 residues. With regard to this clonotype: Its antigen is not identified. The junction does not match germline at one end; this may be a read error.

Previously described methods and listed TCR primers were employed for the bulk TCR libraries. Each CDR3 protein gets one entry after TCRdb re-called the PCR reads with MiXCR. The data show hundreds of thousands of distinct CDR3 sequences, less than 30% seen once. Naive CD8 libraries were made from about 19,000 to 1,100,000 sorted cells, and they used 10%, 30% or 50% RNA. Naive CD8 T cells were FACS-sorted by CD8+CD4-CCR7+CD45RA+ markers. This sequence originates from a human donor in good health. Some libraries in this study had Jurkat cell RNA spiked in. This chain connects TRBV6-1 to TRBJ2-5; 8 bases are a match to TRBD2. The sequenced material came from naive CD8+ T cells from blood, with Jurkat cell RNA spiked in. The subset here: FACS-sorted CD8+CD4-CCR7+CD45RA+ naive T cells. The CDR3 bases are TGTGCCGGCGGTGACTTGTGCGGGGGGACTATCCGAGCGCCCCAGTGCTTC. Amino acid sequence: CAGGDLCGGTIRAPQCF.